The 11 T cell receptor beta chains below all came from one sample that was sequenced in a study of blood T cells in healthy people across ages. The use of a sample-barcoded 5' primer and a J-beta primer mix characterized a second PCR of about 6 to 11 cycles. From the 5' RACE reads, TCRdb called clonotypes with MiXCR, one entry per CDR3 protein. The sample consists of approximately 780,000 distinct CDR3 sequences, 25% to 30% of them appearing once. This same sample was also part of a study on T cells of mothers and their children.

What was sequenced was blood. The receptors were gathered from a boy aged 5-17 years in good health.

This clonotype showed up many times. The chain couples TRBV12-3 or TRBV12-4 to TRBJ2-5; D gene uncertain. This CDR3 contains 11 residues. The germline V and J ends were trimmed by 2 bases and 7 bases, with 5 bases remaining between them. CDR3 in amino acids: CASSLIGTQYF. The DNA for the CDR3 is TGTGCCAGCAGTTTAATCGGGACCCAGTACTTC.

The sample holds a few counts of this clonotype. V usage is TRBV6-5 and J usage is TRBJ2-1, with D possibly being TRBD2 (7 bases). The CDR3 is 15 residues long. Germline CDR1 is MNHEY and CDR2 is SVGAGI. V was shortened by 6 bases and J by 4 bases, with 16 bases between the two germline ends. CDR3 sequence (DNA): TGTGCCAGCAGGGGCCGGGGGCGGGGGTACAATGAGCAGTTCTTC. Translated: CASRGRGRGYNEQFF.

This clonotype has a handful of counts. The rearrangement uses TRBV4-2 and TRBJ2-5; 14 positions match TRBD2. Germline V gene data show CDR1 as LGHNA and CDR2 as YNFKEQ. This CDR3 has 17 amino acids. V was clipped by 2 bases and J by 2 bases; unmatched bases: 4. The DNA of the CDR3 is TGTGCCAGCAGCCAACAGGGGACTAGCGGGGGTCAAGAGACCCAGTACTTC. Protein sequence: CASSQQGTSGGQETQYF.

The genes are TRBV15 and TRBJ2-5; D uncertain. The tail of the sequence fits TRBJ2-1 better, so the J call may be wrong. CDR1 LNHNV and CDR2 YYDKDF come from the germline V gene (reference sequence). The length of the CDR3 is 15 residues. CDR3 sequence (DNA): TGTGCCACCAGCAGAGATCCGCAGTCCCACAATGAGCAGTTCTTC. Protein sequence: CATSRDPQSHNEQFF.

In its sample, this clonotype was seen a few times. J is TRBJ2-4 and V is TRBV28, with 11 bases that match TRBD2. The CDR3 has 17 residues. Germline V gene sequence: CDR1 MDHEN, CDR2 SYDVKM. J lost 1 base, V lost 6 bases, and 8 bases had no gene match. DNA for the CDR3: TGTGCCAGCAGACGAACTAGCGGGGGTTGGGCCAAAAACATTCAGTACTTC. Protein product: CASRRTSGGWAKNIQYF.

In this sample, this clonotype turned up a few times. One end of the junction varies from germline; a read error may be responsible. The V and J genes are TRBV3-1 and TRBJ1-2; 11 bases align to TRBD1. There are 15 residues in the CDR3. Germline V CDR1 and CDR2: LGHDT, YNNKEL (reference sequence). The CDR3 protein is CASSRGTGGSYDYTF. Written as DNA, the CDR3 is TGTGCCAGCAGCCGAGGGACAGGGGGATCTTATGACTACACCTTC.

The chain recombines TRBV11-2 with TRBJ2-1; TRBD2 matches 7 bases. Germline V gene sequence: CDR1 SGHAT, CDR2 FQNNGV. V lost 7 bases to trimming and J lost 4 bases; unmatched junction nucleotides: 13. This CDR3 is built from 16 residues. This chain's CDR3 is CASTPLQGAGYNEQFF. As DNA, the CDR3 is TGTGCCAGCACCCCTTTGCAGGGAGCGGGATACAATGAGCAGTTCTTC.

This clonotype has a handful of counts. The V call is TRBV6-5, the J call TRBJ2-1; tentatively, D is TRBD1 (6 bases). CDR1 and CDR2 (germline): MNHEY, SVGAGI. V was pared by 0 bases and J by 5 bases, with 8 bases between. The CDR3 has 14 amino acids. In nucleotides, the CDR3 is TGTGCCAGCAGTTACTCTACAGGGAACAATGAGCAGTTCTTC. Its protein is CASSYSTGNNEQFF.

This chain joins TRBV29-1 and TRBJ2-5; a weak D match, TRBD1 (6 bases). Germline CDR1 reads SQVTM; CDR2 reads ANQGSEA. This CDR3 contains 14 residues. V was clipped by 6 bases and J by 0 bases, with 14 bases between them. The CDR3 loop reads CSVHREWYQETQYF. Written as DNA, the CDR3 is TGCAGCGTGCACAGGGAGTGGTACCAAGAGACCCAGTACTTC.

This chain uses TRBV12-5 with TRBJ1-4; D gene uncertain. The CDR3 loop spans 17 amino acids. Deletions cut 1 base from V and 3 bases from J, with 15 bases between. Germline values: CDR1 LGHNT, CDR2 FRNRAP. CDR3 region: CASGLAAHSTANEKLFF. The CDR3 DNA sequence: TGTGCTAGTGGTTTGGCAGCCCACAGCACGGCTAATGAAAAACTGTTTTTT.

There are many counts of this clonotype. The chain recombines TRBV3-1 with TRBJ1-5; D unresolved. With 1 base removed from V and 4 bases from J, the gap between germline ends came to 11 bases. CDR3 length: 15 amino acids. The germline gives CDR1 LGHDT, CDR2 YNNKEL (reference sequence). This CDR3 is CASSQGLGRNQPQHF. The CDR3 nucleotides are TGTGCCAGCAGCCAAGGCTTAGGGAGGAATCAGCCCCAGCATTTT.